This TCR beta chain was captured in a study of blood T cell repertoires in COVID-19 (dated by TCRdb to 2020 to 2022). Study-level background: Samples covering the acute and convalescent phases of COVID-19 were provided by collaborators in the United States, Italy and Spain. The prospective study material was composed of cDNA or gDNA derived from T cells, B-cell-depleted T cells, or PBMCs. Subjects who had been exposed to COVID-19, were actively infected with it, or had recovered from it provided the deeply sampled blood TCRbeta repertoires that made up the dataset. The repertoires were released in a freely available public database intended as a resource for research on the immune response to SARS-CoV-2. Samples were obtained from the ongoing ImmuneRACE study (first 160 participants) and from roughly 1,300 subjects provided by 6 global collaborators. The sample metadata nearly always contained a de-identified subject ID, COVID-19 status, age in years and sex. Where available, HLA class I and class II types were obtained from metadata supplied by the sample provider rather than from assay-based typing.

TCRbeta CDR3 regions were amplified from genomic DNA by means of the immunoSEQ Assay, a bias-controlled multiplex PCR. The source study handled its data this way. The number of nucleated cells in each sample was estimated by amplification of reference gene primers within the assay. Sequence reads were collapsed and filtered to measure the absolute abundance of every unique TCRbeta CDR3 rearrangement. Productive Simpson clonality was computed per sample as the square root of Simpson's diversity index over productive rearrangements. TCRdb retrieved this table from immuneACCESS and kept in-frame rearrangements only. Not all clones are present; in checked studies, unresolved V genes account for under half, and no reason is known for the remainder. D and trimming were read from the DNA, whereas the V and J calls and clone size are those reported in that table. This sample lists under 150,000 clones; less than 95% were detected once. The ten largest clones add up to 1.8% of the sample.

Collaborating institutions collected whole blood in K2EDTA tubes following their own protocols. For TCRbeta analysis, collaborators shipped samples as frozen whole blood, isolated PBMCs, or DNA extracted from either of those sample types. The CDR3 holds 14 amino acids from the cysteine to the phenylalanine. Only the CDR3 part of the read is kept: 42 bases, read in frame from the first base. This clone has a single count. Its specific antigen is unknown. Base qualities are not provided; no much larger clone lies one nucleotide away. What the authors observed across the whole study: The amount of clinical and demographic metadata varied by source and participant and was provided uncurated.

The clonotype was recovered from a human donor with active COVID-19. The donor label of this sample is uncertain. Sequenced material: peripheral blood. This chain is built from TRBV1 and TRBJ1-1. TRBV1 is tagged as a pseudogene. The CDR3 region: CTSSQDRGNTEAFF. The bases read TGCACCAGCAGCCAAGATCGGGGAAACACTGAAGCTTTCTTT.